This T cell receptor beta chain was recorded in a study of blood T cell repertoires in COVID-19. The CDR3 loop spans 15 amino acids. Trimming took off 7 bases at V and 2 bases at J, with 16 bases between the two ends. The V gene's germline CDR1 is SNHLY and CDR2 FYNNEI. Measured with immunoSEQ multiplex PCR; TCRdb has only the in-frame clones, and not every one. The data show roughly 15,000 clones, over 75% seen once. The chain carries TRBV2 and TRBJ2-3, with D tentatively TRBD1 (5 bases). Material for sequencing was peripheral blood. The receptor was derived from a human donor in a cohort sampled during active COVID-19. CDR3 DNA sequence: TGTGCCAGCACAGGACACGCGGCGAACACAGATACGCAGTATTTT. Protein product: CASTGHAANTDTQYF. The full variable domain, completed using reference TRBV2 and TRBJ2-3, is EPEVTQTPSHQVTQMGQEVILRCVPISNHLYFYWYRQILGQKVEFLVSFYNNEISEKSEIFDDQFSVERPDGSNFTLKIRSTKLEDSAMYFCASTGHAANTDTQYFGPGTRLTVL.